One sample yielded the 32 T cell receptor beta chains listed below, sequenced in a study of control samples from healthy donors and cancer patients. Clones were read by immunoSEQ multiplex PCR, and TCRdb kept only the in-frame ones, dropping some. This sample has around 110,000 clones, with around nine tenths found just once. The sequencing input was blood. The receptors stem from a woman between 65 and 79 years old in good health.

This clone occurred a few times. The genes are TRBV19 and TRBJ1-5; the D gene is possibly TRBD1 (5 bases). Between the trimmed V and J ends, which lost 1 base and 0 bases, there was a span of 7 bases. Germline V gene sequence: CDR1 LNHDA, CDR2 SQIVND (reference sequence). The CDR3 is 15 amino acids. This CDR3 reads CASSIGDLSNQPQHF. The CDR3 nucleotides read TGTGCCAGTAGTATAGGGGACCTTAGCAATCAGCCCCAGCATTTT.

The genes are TRBV7-2 and TRBJ2-1, with D perhaps being TRBD1 or TRBD2 (5 bases each). CDR3 length equals 14 residues. V gave up 3 bases and J gave up 10 bases, with 16 bases separating them. Per the germline V gene, CDR1 is SGHTA and CDR2 is FQGNSA. The CDR3 region is CASSFQGEVGEQFF. The DNA for the CDR3 is TGTGCCAGCAGCTTCCAGGGAGAGGTAGGAGAGCAGTTCTTC.

The chain is built from TRBV5-1 and TRBJ1-1, with 9 bases identical to TRBD1. The length of the CDR3 is 14 residues. Germline V gene data show CDR1 as SGHRS and CDR2 as YFSETQ. The junction had 6 bases not matched to a gene; V was cut back by 4 bases and J by 5 bases. The CDR3 DNA is TGCGCCAGCAGCCGGACAGGGGCGGGAACTGAAGCTTTCTTT. Amino acids: CASSRTGAGTEAFF.

The V and J genes are TRBV7-9 and TRBJ2-5; possibly TRBD1 for D (7 bases). The CDR3 loop spans 12 amino acids. V lost 5 bases and J 11 bases, leaving 15 bases between the germline ends. Germline V lookup: CDR1 SEHNR, CDR2 FQNEAQ (reference sequence). The CDR3 region is CASSPGGLLQYF. CDR3 DNA sequence: TGTGCCAGCAGCCCAGGGGGGCTCTTGCAGTACTTC.

CDR3 DNA: TGTGCCCCCCAGTCCCCAAAAAGGGCCTACGAGCAGTACTTC. It specifies CAPQSPKRAYEQYF. V gene TRBV10-3 combines with J gene TRBJ2-7; D not certain. Germline-derived CDR1 and CDR2 are ENHRY and SYGVKD. V lost 11 bases and J 2 bases, leaving 19 bases between the germline ends. The CDR3 totals 14 residues.

The chain joins TRBV28 to TRBJ2-2; weak D call: TRBD2 (5 bases). Trimming stripped 11 bases from V and 7 bases from J, with 14 bases between. CDR1 and CDR2 (germline): MDHEN, SYDVKM. The CDR3 runs to 12 residues. CDR3 sequence reads: CAATGRDGELFF. CDR3 sequence (DNA): TGTGCCGCGACTGGCCGGGACGGGGAGCTGTTTTTT.

J is TRBJ2-1 and V is TRBV28, with D possibly called TRBD1 or TRBD2 (5 bases each). Germline V gives CDR1 MDHEN, CDR2 SYDVKM. This CDR3 region has 12 residues. Trimming removed 5 bases at V and 13 bases at J, with 15 bases between. The chain's CDR3 is CASSPIEGRQFF. Written as DNA, the CDR3 is TGTGCCAGCAGTCCCATTGAGGGGAGACAGTTCTTC.

J is TRBJ2-6 and V is TRBV2, with 7 bases fitting TRBD1. Losses at the gene ends were 6 bases for V and 2 bases for J; bases not matched to a gene: 22. Germline V gene sequence: CDR1 SNHLY, CDR2 FYNNEI. The CDR3 is made up of 21 amino acids. CDR3: CASSDITNRGRGATGANVLTF. Here the CDR3 DNA reads TGTGCCAGCAGCGATATTACTAACAGGGGTCGGGGCGCAACTGGGGCCAACGTCCTGACTTTC.

This chain joins TRBV19 and TRBJ2-7; perhaps D is TRBD1 or TRBD2 (6 bases each). Germline values: CDR1 LNHDA, CDR2 SQIVND (reference sequence). V was pared by 1 base and J by 0 bases, with 16 bases between. This CDR3 is 17 amino acids long. CDR3 loop: CASSIGRRDTISYEQYF. CDR3 nucleotides: TGTGCCAGTAGTATAGGGAGGCGGGACACCATCTCCTACGAGCAGTACTTC.

This clone was detected only once. The chain has TRBV3-1 (or the pseudogene TRBV3-2) and TRBJ2-3; 7 bases are shared with TRBD2. CDR1 LGHDT and CDR2 YNNKEL come from the germline V gene (reference sequence). With V trimmed by 5 bases and J by 0 bases, 5 bases remained unmatched. This CDR3 has 15 residues. CDR3 sequence reads: CASSYQAGSTDTQYF. The CDR3 DNA reads as TGTGCCAGCAGCTATCAAGCGGGGAGCACAGATACGCAGTATTTT.

The V gene is TRBV30, the J gene TRBJ2-7; the D gene could be TRBD1 or TRBD2 (5 bases each). This CDR3 is built from 14 residues. V lost 8 bases and J 4 bases, leaving 21 bases between the germline ends. CDR1 and CDR2 (germline): GTSNPN, SVGIG (reference sequence). The CDR3 bases are TGTGCCCTCCCCGCCCCGGGACGGCTATACGAGCAGTACTTC. Its protein product is CALPAPGRLYEQYF.

CDR3 nucleotides: TGTGCCAGCCGGGGGGGGCCGGGGGTCACTGAAGCTTTCTTT. Amino acid sequence: CASRGGPGVTEAFF. The chain combines TRBV6-5 with TRBJ1-1, with D possibly matching TRBD1 (6 bases). Germline CDR1 reads MNHEY; CDR2 reads SVGAGI. Trimming removed 8 bases from V and 4 bases from J, with 17 bases in between. The CDR3 contains 14 residues.

The V call is TRBV3-1 (or the pseudogene TRBV3-2), the J call TRBJ1-1, with D perhaps TRBD1 (5 bases). The germline V and J ends were trimmed by 4 bases and 5 bases, with 17 bases remaining between them. In germline, CDR1 is LGHDT, CDR2 YNNKEL (reference sequence). This CDR3 is 15 amino acids long. As DNA, the CDR3 is TGTGCCAGCAGCCCACCACAGGAGGGTTGGACTGAAGCTTTCTTT. Protein product: CASSPPQEGWTEAFF.

This rearrangement joins TRBV4-1 to TRBJ1-6; D is undetermined. This CDR3 spans 14 amino acids. Trimming took off 1 base at V and 9 bases at J, with 10 bases between the two ends. From germline, CDR1 is MGHRA and CDR2 YSYEKL. CDR3 sequence reads: CASSQVGLLSPLHF. The DNA of the CDR3 is TGCGCCAGCAGCCAAGTTGGACTCCTTTCACCCCTCCACTTT.

This clone was picked up one time. J is TRBJ1-6 and V is TRBV30, with TRBD1 matching over 9 bases. The V and J ends lost 0 bases and 5 bases, in that order; junction bases with no gene match: 2. Germline CDR1 and CDR2: GTSNPN and SVGIG (reference sequence). CDR3 length: 15 amino acids. The CDR3 nucleotides read TGTGCCTGGAGTGTACAGGGGGCAAATAATTCACCCCTCCACTTT. Protein sequence: CAWSVQGANNSPLHF.

The chain couples TRBV19 to TRBJ2-7, with a possible D match to TRBD2 (6 bases). Germline lookup yields CDR1 LNHDA and CDR2 SQIVND (reference sequence). CDR3 length: 13 amino acids. Trimming stripped 7 bases from V and 0 bases from J, with 10 bases between. CDR3 nucleotides: TGTGCCAGTATCGACGGGGGCTCCTACGAGCAGTACTTC. Translating it yields CASIDGGSYEQYF.

This chain uses TRBV15 with TRBJ2-5; D may correspond to TRBD1 or TRBD2 (5 bases each). The germline V and J ends were trimmed by 2 bases and 5 bases, with 18 bases remaining between them. In germline, CDR1 is LNHNV, CDR2 YYDKDF (reference sequence). This CDR3 region has 16 residues. The CDR3 DNA reads as TGTGCCACCAGCAGATTTGGGGACCCACAACAGGAGACCCAGTACTTC. Protein product: CATSRFGDPQQETQYF. The whole variable domain, filled in from reference TRBV15 and TRBJ2-5, reads DAMVIQNPRYQVTQFGKPVTLSCSQTLNHNVMYWYQQKSSQAPKLLFHYYDKDFNNEADTPDNFQSRRPNTSFCFLDIRSPGLGDTAMYLCATSRFGDPQQETQYFGPGTRLLVL.

The chain carries TRBV6-5 and TRBJ1-2, with D tentatively TRBD1 (5 bases). Deletions cut 10 bases from V and 4 bases from J, with 16 bases between. There are 13 residues in the CDR3. Germline-derived CDR1 and CDR2 are MNHEY and SVGAGI. The CDR3 sequence is CATEGEGSYGYTF. The CDR3 DNA reads TGTGCCACCGAAGGGGAGGGGTCCTATGGCTACACCTTC.

This clone was seen just once. This rearrangement joins TRBV9 to TRBJ2-3, with a weak D call TRBD1 (6 bases). The germline gives CDR1 SGDLS, CDR2 YYNGEE. The CDR3 extends over 15 amino acids. Trimming took off 5 bases at V and 6 bases at J, with 19 bases between the two ends. CDR3 loop: CASSRTGRQGDTQYF. In nucleotides, the CDR3 is TGTGCCAGCAGTAGAACAGGGCGCCAGGGGGATACGCAGTATTTT.

Comments on this clone: A read error may account for a junction end that differs from germline. This chain connects TRBV18 to TRBJ2-7; 12 positions agree with TRBD1. Germline V CDR1 and CDR2: KGHSH, LQKENI. This CDR3 has 14 residues. This CDR3 is CASSPGGQGAEPYF. For the CDR3, the DNA is TGTGCCAGCTCACCAGGGGGACAGGGGGCTGAGCCGTACTTC.

The rearrangement uses TRBV3-1 (or the pseudogene TRBV3-2) and TRBJ1-5; D is ambiguous. The CDR3 spans 13 residues. The V gene lost 3 bases and the J gene lost 5 bases, with 8 bases spanning the gap. From germline, CDR1 is LGHDT and CDR2 YNNKEL (reference sequence). The CDR3 bases are TGTGCCAGCAGCCAGGGTGAGGATCAGCCCCAGCATTTT. Its protein is CASSQGEDQPQHF.

The rearrangement links TRBV9 to TRBJ1-3; D perhaps matches TRBD1 (6 bases). The CDR3 totals 16 residues. Germline CDR1 reads SGDLS; CDR2 reads YYNGEE. The V and J ends lost 0 bases and 3 bases respectively, with 13 bases between them. CDR3 protein: CASSVEGGLIGNTIYF. In DNA, the CDR3 is TGTGCCAGCAGCGTAGAGGGGGGGCTAATTGGAAACACCATATATTTT.

The V call is TRBV7-2, the J call TRBJ1-2; 7 bases map to TRBD1. CDR1 is SGHTA, CDR2 FQGNSA, per germline. This CDR3 has 15 amino acids. J lost 4 bases, V lost 4 bases, and 9 bases had no gene match. Here the CDR3 reads CASSSTGTESYGYTF. In DNA form, the CDR3 reads TGTGCCAGCAGCTCTACCGGGACAGAAAGCTATGGCTACACCTTC.

The V gene is TRBV15, the J gene TRBJ1-2; D remains ambiguous. The CDR3 spans 14 residues. The V end was cut by 0 bases, the J end by 4 bases, with 9 bases between. The germline V gene has CDR1 LNHNV and CDR2 YYDKDF (reference sequence). The CDR3 sequence is CATSRDSGPYGYTF. In DNA, the CDR3 is TGTGCCACCAGCAGAGATAGCGGACCCTATGGCTACACCTTC. Using reference TRBV15 and TRBJ1-2 for the parts outside the CDR3, the full variable domain is DAMVIQNPRYQVTQFGKPVTLSCSQTLNHNVMYWYQQKSSQAPKLLFHYYDKDFNNEADTPDNFQSRRPNTSFCFLDIRSPGLGDTAMYLCATSRDSGPYGYTFGSGTRLTVV.

The V and J genes are TRBV5-1 and TRBJ2-7; D might be TRBD2 (5 bases). The CDR3 is made up of 13 amino acids. Trimming shortened V by 5 bases and J by 0 bases, and 9 bases separated the two germline ends. The germline CDR1 and CDR2 sequences are SGHRS and YFSETQ. CDR3 in DNA: TGCGCCAGCAGTGAGGGATCCTCCTACGAGCAGTACTTC. This translates into CASSEGSSYEQYF.

The genes are TRBV11-2 and TRBJ2-5; 11 nucleotides agree with TRBD2. J lost 4 bases, V lost 5 bases, and 3 bases had no gene match. CDR3 length: 14 amino acids. CDR1 is SGHAT and CDR2 is FQNNGV in the germline V gene. The CDR3 sequence is CASSPTSGAETQYF. For the CDR3, the DNA is TGTGCCAGCAGCCCGACTAGCGGGGCAGAGACCCAGTACTTC.

The rearrangement joins TRBV10-2 to TRBJ1-5; no firm D call. V shed 6 bases and J shed 6 bases, with 18 bases lying between them. CDR1 and CDR2 (germline): WSHSY, SAAADI. There are 15 residues in the CDR3. CDR3 nucleotides: TGCGCCAGCAGCCCGTCGACACGAAACAGTCAGCCCCAGCATTTT. Translating it yields CASSPSTRNSQPQHF.

In this sample, this clone turned up a few times. The chain joins TRBV6-2 or TRBV6-3 to TRBJ1-5; D is perhaps TRBD1 (5 bases). Germline lookup yields CDR1 MNHEY and CDR2 SVGEGT. This CDR3 has 13 residues. V was cut by 6 bases and J by 4 bases, with 10 bases left in between. The CDR3 nucleotides are TGTGCCAGCAGCTGGGGACTTAATCAGCCCCAGCATTTT. Amino acids: CASSWGLNQPQHF.

This clone was observed a handful of times. The genes are TRBV2 and TRBJ1-4; 10 bases are a match to TRBD1. V gave up 6 bases and J gave up 7 bases; unmatched junction bases: 5. The germline CDR1 and CDR2 sequences are SNHLY and FYNNEI. The CDR3 extends over 14 amino acids. The CDR3: CASSGRTGGEKLFF. CDR3 bases: TGTGCCAGCAGCGGTCGGACAGGGGGTGAAAAACTGTTTTTT.

This chain uses TRBV4-1 with TRBJ1-1; TRBD1 agrees at 8 bases. The CDR3 is 15 amino acids. The germline V gene has CDR1 MGHRA and CDR2 YSYEKL. V shed 3 bases, J shed 5 bases, and the junction held 8 bases outside the gene matches. The CDR3 region has the DNA TGCGCCAGCAGCCAGATGCGGACAGGGAGAACTGAAGCTTTCTTT. It yields the protein CASSQMRTGRTEAFF.

V gene TRBV14 combines with J gene TRBJ2-5; 10 bases fit TRBD2. CDR1 and CDR2 from the germline V gene are SGHDN and FVKESK. Germline trimming cut 4 bases from V and 5 bases from J; bases unmatched to any gene: 7. The CDR3 loop spans 15 amino acids. CDR3 loop: CASSPQLAGSETQYF. Written as DNA, the CDR3 is TGTGCCAGCAGCCCACAACTAGCGGGGTCCGAGACCCAGTACTTC.

The genes are TRBV7-8 and TRBJ1-2; TRBD1 might be the D (6 bases). The CDR3 spans 17 residues. V was trimmed by 3 bases and J by 0 bases, leaving 17 bases between them. The germline CDR1 and CDR2 sequences are SGHVS and FQNEAQ. CDR3 in DNA: TGTGCCAGCAGCTTGGAGGGGGGCGCTGCTTCTAACTATGGCTACACCTTC. It encodes CASSLEGGAASNYGYTF. Full variable domain (remainder filled in from reference TRBV7-8 and TRBJ1-2): GAGVSQSPRYKVAKRGQDVALRCDPISGHVSLFWYQQALGQGPEFLTYFQNEAQLDKSGLPSDRFFAERPEGSVSTLKIQRTQQEDSAVYLCASSLEGGAASNYGYTFGSGTRLTVV.